A selection of T cell receptor beta chains follows, all from one sample in a study of blood T cell repertoires in COVID-19. Method: immunoSEQ multiplex PCR; TCRdb's copy keeps in-frame clones and lacks some. Of about 190,000 clones in the sample, over 80% were seen once. The source material was peripheral blood. These receptors originate from a woman younger than 45 with acute or convalescent COVID-19. Each CDR3 is given with its conserved first and last residue. The order of the fields is J gene, clone size, V gene, D gene, CDR3 protein, CDR3 DNA. A D gene is named only where the DNA matches it firmly. Clone size appears in some rows only: once, few, many, or a class for an expanded clone.

J: TRBJ2-5; size: -; V: TRBV5-4; D: TRBD2; CDR3: CASSGGSGRRQETQYF; DNA: TGTGCCAGCAGCGGGGGAAGCGGGAGGCGGCAAGAGACCCAGTACTTC
J: TRBJ1-5; size: -; V: TRBV10-2; D: -; CDR3: CASSEDVTGTQHF; DNA: TGCGCCAGCAGTGAGGACGTCACCGGGACCCAGCATTTT
J: TRBJ1-2; size: -; V: TRBV6-5; D: -; CDR3: CASSIEGGNYGYTF; DNA: TGTGCCAGCAGCATCGAAGGGGGTAACTATGGCTACACCTTC
J: TRBJ1-2; size: -; V: TRBV7-9; D: -; CDR3: CASSARTDPNYGYTF; DNA: TGTGCCAGCAGCGCACGGACAGATCCTAACTATGGCTACACCTTC
J: TRBJ1-4; size: few; V: TRBV4-2; D: TRBD1; CDR3: CASSQDNRGINEKLFF; DNA: TGTGCCAGCAGCCAGGACAACAGGGGGATTAATGAAAAACTGTTTTTT
J: TRBJ1-6; size: -; V: TRBV27; D: -; CDR3: CASSLGDKHSPLHF; DNA: TGTGCCAGCAGTTTAGGGGACAAACATTCACCCCTCCACTTT
J: TRBJ2-7; size: -; V: TRBV5-1; D: TRBD1; CDR3: CASSYGTASSYEQYF; DNA: TGCGCCAGCAGCTACGGGACAGCCAGCTCCTACGAGCAGTACTTC
J: TRBJ2-7; size: -; V: TRBV2; D: TRBD1; CDR3: CASSRPDREQYF; DNA: TGTGCCAGCAGTCGCCCGGACAGGGAGCAGTACTTC
J: TRBJ2-2; size: -; V: TRBV5-6; D: TRBD1; CDR3: CASRTGTGMDTGELFF; DNA: TGTGCCAGCAGAACCGGGACAGGCATGGACACCGGGGAGCTGTTTTTT
J: TRBJ1-2; size: -; V: TRBV5-4; D: -; CDR3: CASKPGGYGYTF; DNA: TGTGCCAGCAAACCCGGTGGCTATGGCTACACCTTC
J: TRBJ2-1; size: -; V: TRBV19; D: TRBD2; CDR3: CASSPMTSAGEQFF; DNA: TGTGCCAGTAGTCCGATGACTAGCGCGGGTGAGCAGTTCTTC